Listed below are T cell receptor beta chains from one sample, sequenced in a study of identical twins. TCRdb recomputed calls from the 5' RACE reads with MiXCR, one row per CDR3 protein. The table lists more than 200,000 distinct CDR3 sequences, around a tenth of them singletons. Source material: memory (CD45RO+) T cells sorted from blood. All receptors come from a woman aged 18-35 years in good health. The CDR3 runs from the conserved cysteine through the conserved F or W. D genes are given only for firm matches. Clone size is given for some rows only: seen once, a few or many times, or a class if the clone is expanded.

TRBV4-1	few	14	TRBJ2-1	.	CASRHTGRVGEQFF	TGCGCCAGCAGACATACAGGGAGGGTGGGTGAGCAGTTCTTC
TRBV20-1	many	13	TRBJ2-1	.	CSASKGLGGEQFF	TGCAGTGCTAGTAAGGGTTTGGGGGGTGAGCAGTTCTTC
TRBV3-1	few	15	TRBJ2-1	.	CASSLMRGQGVEQFF	TGTGCCAGCAGCCTGATGCGGGGCCAAGGGGTTGAGCAGTTCTTC
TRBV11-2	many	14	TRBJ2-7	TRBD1	CASSLALGGNEQYF	TGTGCCAGCAGCTTAGCACTAGGGGGCAACGAGCAGTACTTC
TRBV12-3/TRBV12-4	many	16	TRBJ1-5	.	CASSPWRGGEGQPQHF	TGTGCCAGCAGCCCTTGGCGGGGGGGAGAAGGGCAGCCCCAGCATTTT
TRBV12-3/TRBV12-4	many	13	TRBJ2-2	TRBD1	CASSYTGAGELFF	TGTGCCAGCAGTTACACAGGGGCCGGGGAGCTGTTTTTT
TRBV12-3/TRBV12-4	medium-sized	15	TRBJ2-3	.	CASSPPDWYTDTQYF	TGTGCCAGCAGTCCCCCGGACTGGTACACAGATACGCAGTATTTT
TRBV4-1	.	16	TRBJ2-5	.	CASSQVWGLGIETQYF	TGCGCCAGCAGCCAAGTTTGGGGGTTGGGGATAGAGACCCAGTACTTC
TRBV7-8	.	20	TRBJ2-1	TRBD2	CASSSLLAGSTLSSYNEQFF	TGTGCCAGCAGCTCCCTCCTAGCGGGCTCGACCTTAAGCTCCTACAATGAGCAGTTCTTC
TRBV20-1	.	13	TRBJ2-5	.	CSARVSSRETQYF	TGCAGTGCTAGAGTGTCTAGCAGGGAGACCCAGTACTTC
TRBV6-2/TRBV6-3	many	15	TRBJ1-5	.	CASSYEGSGNQPQHF	TGTGCCAGCAGTTACGAGGGAAGCGGCAATCAGCCCCAGCATTTT
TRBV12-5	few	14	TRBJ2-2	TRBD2	CASGLDGGTGELFF	TGTGCTAGTGGTTTGGACGGGGGGACCGGGGAGCTGTTTTTT
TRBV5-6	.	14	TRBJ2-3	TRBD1	CASSRGQGPDTQYF	TGTGCCAGCAGCCGCGGACAGGGACCAGATACGCAGTATTTT
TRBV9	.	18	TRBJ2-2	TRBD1	CASSPHQRTGGGGGELFF	TGTGCCAGCAGCCCCCATCAAAGGACAGGGGGTGGGGGCGGGGAGCTGTTTTTT
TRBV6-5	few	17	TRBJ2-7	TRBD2	CASSSPWTSEVPYEQYF	TGTGCCAGCAGTTCCCCTTGGACTAGCGAGGTTCCTTACGAGCAGTACTTC
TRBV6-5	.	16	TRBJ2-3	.	CASSYGKAFRMDTQYF	TGTGCCAGCAGTTACGGGAAGGCCTTTAGGATGGATACGCAGTATTTT
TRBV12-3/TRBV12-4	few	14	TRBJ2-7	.	CASSSIGGPYEQYF	TGTGCCAGCAGCTCGATTGGCGGGCCATACGAGCAGTACTTC
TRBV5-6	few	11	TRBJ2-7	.	CASSSIRQSDF	TGTGCCAGCAGCTCGATTAGACAGTCGGACTTC
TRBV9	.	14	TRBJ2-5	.	CASSVGDWLETQYF	TGTGCCAGCAGCGTAGGGGACTGGTTAGAGACCCAGTACTTC
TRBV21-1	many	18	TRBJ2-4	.	CASSKDKHIRVGKNIQYF	TGTGCCAGCAGCAAAGATAAACATATCAGGGTTGGCAAAAACATTCAGTACTTC
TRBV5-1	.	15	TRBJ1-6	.	CASSLVSADNSPLHF	TGCGCCAGCAGCTTGGTCAGTGCGGATAATTCACCCCTCCACTTT
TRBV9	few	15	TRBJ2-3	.	CASSVTITSTDTQYF	TGTGCCAGCAGCGTAACCATTACTAGCACAGATACGCAGTATTTT
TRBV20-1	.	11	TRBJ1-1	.	CSAPFYSEAFF	TGCAGTGCTCCCTTCTACAGTGAAGCTTTCTTT
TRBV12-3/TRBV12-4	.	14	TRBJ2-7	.	CASSLSGRGDEQYF	TGTGCCAGCAGTTTATCCGGGCGCGGGGACGAGCAGTACTTC
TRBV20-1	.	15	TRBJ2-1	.	CSARPRRAKRNEQFF	TGCAGTGCTAGACCCCGAAGGGCCAAAAGGAATGAGCAGTTCTTC
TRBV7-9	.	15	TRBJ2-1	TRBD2	CASSFTSGSRHEQFF	TGTGCCAGCAGTTTTACTAGCGGGAGCAGACATGAGCAGTTCTTC
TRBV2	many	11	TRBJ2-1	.	CASRRYNEQFF	TGTGCCAGCAGACGCTACAATGAGCAGTTCTTC
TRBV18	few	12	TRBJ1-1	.	CASSLSFTEAFF	TGTGCCAGCTCACTGTCTTTCACTGAAGCTTTCTTT
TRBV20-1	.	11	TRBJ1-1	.	CSARLGRDAFF	TGCAGTGCTAGATTGGGTCGCGACGCTTTCTTT
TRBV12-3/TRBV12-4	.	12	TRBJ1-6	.	CASRLGPSPLHF	TGTGCCAGCAGACTTGGCCCTTCACCCCTCCACTTT
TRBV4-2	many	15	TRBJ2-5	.	CASSQDGTTQETQYF	TGTGCCAGCAGCCAAGACGGGACAACACAAGAGACCCAGTACTTC
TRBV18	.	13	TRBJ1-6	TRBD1	CASRGTDNSPLHF	TGTGCCAGCCGCGGGACAGATAATTCACCCCTCCACTTT
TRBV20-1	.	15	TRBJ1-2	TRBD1	CSARGGAGDNSGYTF	TGCAGTGCCAGGGGGGGAGCTGGCGATAACTCTGGCTACACCTTC
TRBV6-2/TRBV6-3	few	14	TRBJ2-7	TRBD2	CASSSLAGPYEQYF	TGTGCCAGCAGTTCTCTAGCGGGCCCCTACGAGCAGTACTTC
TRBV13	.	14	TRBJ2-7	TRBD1	CASSSDRDRNEQYF	TGTGCCAGCAGCTCCGACAGGGATCGTAACGAGCAGTACTTC
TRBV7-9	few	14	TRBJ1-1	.	CASSSSRGYTEAFF	TGTGCCAGCAGCTCGTCGAGGGGCTACACTGAAGCTTTCTTT
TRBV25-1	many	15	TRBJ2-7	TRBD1	CASTNPGQGDYEQYF	TGTGCCAGCACCAATCCGGGACAGGGGGACTACGAGCAGTACTTC
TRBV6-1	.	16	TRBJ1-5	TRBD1	CASRQTGTGHNQPQHF	TGTGCCAGCAGACAGACCGGGACAGGCCACAATCAGCCCCAGCATTTT
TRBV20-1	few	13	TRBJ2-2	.	CSARASGTGELFF	TGCAGTGCTAGGGCTTCTGGCACCGGGGAGCTGTTTTTT
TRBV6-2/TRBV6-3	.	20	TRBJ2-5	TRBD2	CASSYSTGEDWMRERKTQYF	TGTGCCAGCAGTTACTCGACCGGGGAGGACTGGATGCGGGAGAGAAAGACCCAGTACTTC
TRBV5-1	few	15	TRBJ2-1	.	CASSLEGVVYNEQFF	TGCGCCAGCAGCTTGGAGGGGGTGGTCTACAATGAGCAGTTCTTC
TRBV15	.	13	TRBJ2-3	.	CATSRPRTDTQYF	TGTGCCACCAGCAGACCTCGGACAGATACGCAGTATTTT
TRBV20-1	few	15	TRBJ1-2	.	CSARDVAGAASGYTF	TGCAGTGCTAGAGATGTGGCAGGGGCGGCGAGCGGCTACACCTTC
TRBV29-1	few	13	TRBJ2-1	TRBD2	CSVDLAGRNEQFF	TGCAGCGTTGACCTAGCGGGACGGAATGAGCAGTTCTTC
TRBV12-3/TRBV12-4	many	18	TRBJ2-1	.	CASSLSRWWGALYNEQFF	TGTGCCAGCAGTTTAAGTCGATGGTGGGGGGCGCTCTACAATGAGCAGTTCTTC
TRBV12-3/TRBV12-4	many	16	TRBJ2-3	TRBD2	CASSPGLAADTDTQYF	TGTGCCAGCAGTCCGGGACTAGCGGCAGACACAGATACGCAGTATTTT
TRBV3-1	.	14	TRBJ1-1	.	CASSQATGRTEAFF	TGTGCCAGCAGCCAGGCGACAGGCCGCACTGAAGCTTTCTTT
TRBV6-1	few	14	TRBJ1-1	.	CASSTAQSNTEAFF	TGTGCCAGCAGCACTGCGCAGTCGAACACTGAAGCTTTCTTT
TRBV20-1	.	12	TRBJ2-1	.	CSARPAYDEQFF	TGCAGTGCTAGACCCGCTTACGATGAGCAGTTCTTC
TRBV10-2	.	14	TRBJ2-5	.	CASTGTAPSETQYF	TGCGCCAGCACCGGGACGGCGCCCTCAGAGACCCAGTACTTC
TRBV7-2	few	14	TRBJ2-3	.	CASSPSGRTDTQYF	TGTGCCAGCAGCCCCTCAGGGAGGACAGATACGCAGTATTTT
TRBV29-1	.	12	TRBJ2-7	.	CSVLRQANEQYF	TGCAGCGTTCTTAGACAGGCCAACGAGCAGTACTTC
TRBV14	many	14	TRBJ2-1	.	CASSRQLGYNEQFF	TGTGCCAGCAGCCGGCAGCTAGGATACAATGAGCAGTTCTTC